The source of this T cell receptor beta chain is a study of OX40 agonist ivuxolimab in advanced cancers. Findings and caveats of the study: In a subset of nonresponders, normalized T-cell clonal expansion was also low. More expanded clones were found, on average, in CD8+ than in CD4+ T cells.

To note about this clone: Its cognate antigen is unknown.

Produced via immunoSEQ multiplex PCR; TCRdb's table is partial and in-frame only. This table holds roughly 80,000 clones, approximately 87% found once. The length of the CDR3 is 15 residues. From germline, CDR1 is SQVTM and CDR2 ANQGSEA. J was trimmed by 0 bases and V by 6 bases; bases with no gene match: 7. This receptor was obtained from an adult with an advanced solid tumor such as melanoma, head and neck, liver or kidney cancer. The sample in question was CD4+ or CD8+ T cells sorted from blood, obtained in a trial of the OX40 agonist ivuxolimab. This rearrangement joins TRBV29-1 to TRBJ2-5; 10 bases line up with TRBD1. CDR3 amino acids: CSVKLGTGDQETQYF. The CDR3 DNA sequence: TGCAGCGTCAAACTAGGGACAGGGGACCAAGAGACCCAGTACTTC. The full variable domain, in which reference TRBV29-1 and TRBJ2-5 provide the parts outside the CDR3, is SAVISQKPSRDICQRGTSLTIQCQVDSQVTMMFWYRQQPGQSLTLIATANQGSEATYESGFVIDKFPISRPNLTFSTLTVSNMSPEDSSIYLCSVKLGTGDQETQYFGPGTRLLVL.